Given below is one T cell receptor beta chain in context. The read stops 3 residues short of the end of the CDR3; the missing end is completed from the germline J gene. This sample was included in a study of T cells in women clearing cervical HPV infection. The CDR3 contains 13 residues. Trimming took 5 bases from V and 10 from J, leaving 12 bases between them. The germline gives CDR1 SGHTA, CDR2 FQGNSA. Data came from immunoSEQ multiplex PCR; TCRdb stores just in-frame clones and leaves some out. Recorded for this sample: 45,000 to 55,000 clones. The sample consisted of blood buffy coat. The origin of this receptor is a woman aged 18 to 75 with a cervical HPV16 infection that either progressed to CIN3+ or cleared (not recorded which). This chain joins TRBV7-2 and TRBJ1-6; possibly TRBD1 for D (5 bases). CDR3 region: CASSPGGGSPLHF. The sequenced part of the CDR3 DNA is TGTGCCAGCAGCCCGGGCGGGGGGTCACCC.